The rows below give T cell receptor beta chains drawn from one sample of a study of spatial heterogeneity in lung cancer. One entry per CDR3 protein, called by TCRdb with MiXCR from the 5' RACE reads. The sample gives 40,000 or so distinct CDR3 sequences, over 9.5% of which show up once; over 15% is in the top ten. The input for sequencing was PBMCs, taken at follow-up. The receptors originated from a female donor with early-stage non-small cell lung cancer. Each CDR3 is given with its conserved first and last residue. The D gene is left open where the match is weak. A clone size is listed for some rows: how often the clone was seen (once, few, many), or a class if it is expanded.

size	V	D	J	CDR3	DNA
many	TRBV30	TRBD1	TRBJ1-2	CAWILGTGTNYGYTF	TGTGCCTGGATCCTCGGGACAGGGACTAACTATGGCTACACCTTC
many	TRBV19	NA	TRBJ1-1	CASSIRGNSEAFF	TGTGCCAGTAGTATACGCGGGAACAGTGAAGCTTTCTTT
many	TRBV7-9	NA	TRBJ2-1	CASSLGGIGQFF	TGTGCCAGCAGCTTAGGGGGAATTGGGCAGTTCTTC
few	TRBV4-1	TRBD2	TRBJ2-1	CASSVPGLAGPNEQFF	TGCGCCAGCAGCGTTCCGGGACTAGCGGGGCCGAATGAGCAGTTCTTC
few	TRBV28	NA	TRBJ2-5	CASSFWNSRKETQYF	TGTGCCAGCAGTTTCTGGAACTCCAGGAAAGAGACCCAGTACTTC
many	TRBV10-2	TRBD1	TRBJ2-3	CASWDRGQNTQYF	TGCGCCAGCTGGGACAGGGGCCAGAATACGCAGTATTTT
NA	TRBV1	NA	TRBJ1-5	CTSSRPPPTGSSNQPQHF	TGCACCAGCAGCCGTCCCCCCCCGACAGGCTCTAGCAATCAGCCCCAGCATTTT
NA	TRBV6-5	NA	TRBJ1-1	CASSGGPVFTNTEAFF	TGTGCCAGCTCCGGGGGCCCGGTATTTACGAACACTGAAGCTTTCTTT
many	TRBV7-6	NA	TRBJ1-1	CASSLAVRAGRNTEAFF	TGTGCCAGCAGCTTAGCGGTTAGGGCAGGTCGTAACACTGAAGCTTTCTTT
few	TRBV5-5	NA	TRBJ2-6	CASSFGLLDLNSGANVLTF	TGTGCCAGCAGCTTTGGCCTCCTCGACCTAAACTCTGGGGCCAACGTCCTGACTTTC
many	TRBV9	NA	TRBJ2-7	CASSNSYEQYF	TGTGCCAGCAGCAATAGCTACGAGCAGTACTTC
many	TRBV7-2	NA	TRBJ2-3	CASSLAPFDTQYF	TGTGCCAGCAGCTTAGCGCCGTTTGATACGCAGTATTTT
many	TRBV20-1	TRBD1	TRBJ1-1	CSARTGSSTEAFF	TGCAGTGCTAGGACAGGGTCTAGCACTGAAGCTTTCTTT
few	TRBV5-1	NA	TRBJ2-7	CASSLVASDPRDEQYF	TGCGCCAGCAGCTTGGTGGCTAGCGACCCCCGTGACGAGCAGTACTTC
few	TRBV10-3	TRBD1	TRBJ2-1	CAITPGQGGNEQFF	TGTGCCATCACCCCGGGACAGGGGGGCAATGAGCAGTTCTTC
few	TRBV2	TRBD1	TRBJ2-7	CASSEFGTGDYEQYF	TGTGCCAGCAGTGAATTTGGGACAGGGGACTACGAGCAGTACTTC
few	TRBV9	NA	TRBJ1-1	CASSVGLGPNTEAFF	TGTGCCAGCAGCGTAGGGCTAGGGCCGAACACTGAAGCTTTCTTT
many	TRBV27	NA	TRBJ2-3	CASSPGRPSSTDTQYF	TGTGCCAGCAGTCCCGGGCGCCCTAGTAGCACAGATACGCAGTATTTT
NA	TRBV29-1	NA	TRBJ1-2	CSDRELQGWGGYTF	TGCAGCGATCGCGAATTACAGGGATGGGGCGGCTACACCTTC
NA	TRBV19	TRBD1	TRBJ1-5	CASRDRGNQPQHF	TGTGCCAGTAGGGACAGGGGAAATCAGCCCCAGCATTTT
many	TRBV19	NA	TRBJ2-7	CASSPSWTSYEQYF	TGTGCCAGTAGTCCCTCTTGGACCTCCTACGAGCAGTACTTC
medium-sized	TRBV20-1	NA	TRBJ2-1	CSASLGRGYNEQFF	TGCAGTGCTAGTTTGGGCAGGGGTTACAATGAGCAGTTCTTC
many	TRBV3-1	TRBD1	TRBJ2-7	CASSPRRTGVDEQYF	TGTGCCAGCAGCCCCCGACGAACAGGGGTGGACGAGCAGTACTTC
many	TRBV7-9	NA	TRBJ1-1	CASSSQQGGTEAFF	TGTGCCAGCAGCTCCCAGCAGGGAGGCACTGAAGCTTTCTTT
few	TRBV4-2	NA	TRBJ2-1	CASSQVRRDNEQFF	TGTGCCAGCAGCCAAGTGAGGAGGGACAATGAGCAGTTCTTC
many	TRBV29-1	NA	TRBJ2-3	CSVLDAGLRSTDTQYF	TGCAGCGTCCTCGATGCGGGCCTACGCAGCACAGATACGCAGTATTTT
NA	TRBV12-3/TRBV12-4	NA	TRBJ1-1	CASSLGRGPNTEVFF	TGTGCCAGCAGTTTAGGACGGGGACCGAACACTGAAGTTTTCTTT
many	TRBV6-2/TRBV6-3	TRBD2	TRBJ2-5	CASSYSASGREETQYF	TGTGCCAGCAGTTACTCGGCTAGCGGGAGAGAAGAGACCCAGTACTTC
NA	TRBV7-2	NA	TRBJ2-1	CASSRDFSSSYNEQFF	TGTGCCAGCAGCCGGGACTTCTCAAGCTCCTACAATGAGCAGTTCTTC
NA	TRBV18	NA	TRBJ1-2	CASSPPNTAGNGYGYTF	TGTGCCAGCTCACCACCGAACACGGCAGGGAACGGCTATGGCTACACCTTC
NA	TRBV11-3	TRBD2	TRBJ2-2	CASTSGGAGELFF	TGTGCCAGCACTAGCGGGGGGGCCGGGGAGCTGTTTTTT
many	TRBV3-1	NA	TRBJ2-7	CASSRDLTTYEQYF	TGTGCCAGCAGCCGGGACTTGACCACCTACGAGCAGTACTTC
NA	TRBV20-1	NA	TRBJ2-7	CSARLGSYEQYF	TGCAGTGCTAGGCTAGGGTCCTACGAGCAGTACTTC
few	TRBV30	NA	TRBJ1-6	CAWSIRDNSPLHF	TGTGCCTGGAGTATCCGAGATAATTCACCCCTCCACTTT
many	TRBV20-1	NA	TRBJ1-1	CSANRGDLTEAFF	TGCAGTGCTAACCGGGGGGACTTAACTGAAGCTTTCTTT
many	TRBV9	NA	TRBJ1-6	CASSVTTEGSPLHF	TGTGCCAGCAGCGTAACGACAGAAGGTTCACCCCTCCACTTT
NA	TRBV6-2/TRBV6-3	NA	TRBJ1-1	CASHLPTDMNTEAFF	TGTGCCAGCCACCTCCCCACAGACATGAACACTGAAGCTTTCTTT
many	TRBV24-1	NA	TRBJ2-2	CATSDFSRANTGELFF	TGTGCCACCAGTGATTTCTCCAGAGCGAACACCGGGGAGCTGTTTTTT
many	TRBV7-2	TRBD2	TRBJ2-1	CASSLERGSHYNEQFF	TGTGCCAGCAGCTTAGAGCGGGGGAGCCATTACAATGAGCAGTTCTTC
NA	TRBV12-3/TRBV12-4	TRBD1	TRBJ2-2	CASRLGQGPTGELFF	TGTGCCAGCAGGCTAGGACAGGGTCCTACCGGGGAGCTGTTTTTT
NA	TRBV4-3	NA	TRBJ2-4	CASSQVGGDKNIQYF	TGCGCCAGCAGCCAAGTGGGCGGAGACAAAAACATTCAGTACTTC
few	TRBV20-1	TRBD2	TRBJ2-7	CSANKRGARYEQYF	TGCAGTGCTAACAAGCGGGGGGCCCGCTACGAGCAGTACTTC
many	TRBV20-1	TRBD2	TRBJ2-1	CSARDASGKYNEQFF	TGCAGTGCTAGAGATGCTAGCGGTAAATACAATGAGCAGTTCTTC
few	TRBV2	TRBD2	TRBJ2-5	CASSLAGGNQETQYF	TGTGCCAGCAGTCTAGCGGGGGGCAACCAAGAGACCCAGTACTTC
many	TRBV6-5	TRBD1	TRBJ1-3	CASSWSRDSSGNTIYF	TGTGCCAGCAGTTGGTCCAGGGACAGCTCTGGAAACACCATATATTTT
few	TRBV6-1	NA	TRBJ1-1	CASRFGYRTEAFF	TGTGCCAGCAGATTCGGGTATCGCACTGAAGCTTTCTTT
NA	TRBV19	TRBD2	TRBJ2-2	CASSIGRGGMNTGELFF	TGTGCCAGTAGTATAGGCCGGGGGGGCATGAACACCGGGGAGCTGTTTTTT
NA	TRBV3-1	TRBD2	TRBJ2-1	CASSHGTSGGAINEQFF	TGTGCCAGCAGCCACGGGACTAGCGGGGGGGCCATCAATGAGCAGTTCTTC
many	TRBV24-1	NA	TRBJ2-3	CATRGQRTDTQYF	TGTGCCACCCGCGGACAGCGGACAGATACGCAGTATTTT
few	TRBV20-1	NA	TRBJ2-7	CGCPARAEQYF	TGCGGGTGCCCAGCGCGGGCAGAGCAGTACTTC
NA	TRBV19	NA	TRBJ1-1	CASLRTVMNTEAFF	TGTGCCAGTCTAAGGACAGTCATGAACACTGAAGCTTTCTTT
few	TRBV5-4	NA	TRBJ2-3	CASSSSGTTTDTQYF	TGTGCCAGCAGCTCCTCCGGGACGACCACAGATACGCAGTATTTT
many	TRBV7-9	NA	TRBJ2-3	CASRRGRVTDTQYF	TGTGCCAGCAGACGGGGGCGGGTCACAGATACGCAGTATTTT
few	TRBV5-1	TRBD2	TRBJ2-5	CASSFGLAGQETQYF	TGCGCCAGCAGCTTCGGACTAGCGGGCCAAGAGACCCAGTACTTC
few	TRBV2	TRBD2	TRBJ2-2	CASSTSGGTNTGELFF	TGTGCCAGCTCTACTAGCGGGGGGACCAACACCGGGGAGCTGTTTTTT
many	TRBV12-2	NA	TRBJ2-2	CASRLRSQVNTGELFF	TGTGCAAGTCGCTTAAGGTCGCAGGTCAACACCGGGGAGCTGTTTTTT
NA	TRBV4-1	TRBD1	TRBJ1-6	CASSQPPGQDNSPLHF	TGCGCCAGCAGCCAACCTCCGGGACAGGATAATTCACCCCTCCACTTT
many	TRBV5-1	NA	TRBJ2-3	CASSLGPGGADTQYF	TGCGCCAGCAGCTTGGGACCCGGGGGCGCAGATACGCAGTATTTT
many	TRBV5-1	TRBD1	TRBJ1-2	CASSSVISGGGGYTF	TGCGCCAGCAGCTCGGTGATATCAGGGGGCGGTGGCTACACCTTC
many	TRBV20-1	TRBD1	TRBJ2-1	CSAPAGQGAYSYNEQFF	TGCAGTGCACCGGCGGGACAGGGGGCTTACTCCTACAATGAGCAGTTCTTC